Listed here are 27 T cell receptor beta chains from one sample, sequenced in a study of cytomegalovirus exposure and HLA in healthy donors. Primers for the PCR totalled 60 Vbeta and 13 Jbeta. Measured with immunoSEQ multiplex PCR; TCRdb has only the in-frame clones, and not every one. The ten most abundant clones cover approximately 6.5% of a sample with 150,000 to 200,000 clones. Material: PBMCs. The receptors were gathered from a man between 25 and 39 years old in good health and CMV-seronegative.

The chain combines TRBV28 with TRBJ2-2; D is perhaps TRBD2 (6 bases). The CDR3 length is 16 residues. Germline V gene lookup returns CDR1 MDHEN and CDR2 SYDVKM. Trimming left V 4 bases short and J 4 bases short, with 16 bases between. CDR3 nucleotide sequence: TGTGCCAGCAGTTCCTTTAGGGGAGGATCCACCGGGGAGCTGTTTTTT. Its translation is CASSSFRGGSTGELFF.

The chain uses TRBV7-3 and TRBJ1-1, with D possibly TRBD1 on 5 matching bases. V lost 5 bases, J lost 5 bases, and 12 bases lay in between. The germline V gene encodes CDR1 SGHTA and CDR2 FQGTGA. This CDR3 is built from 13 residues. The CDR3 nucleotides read TGTGCCAGCAGCAAAGGACAATTAACTGAAGCTTTCTTT. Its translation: CASSKGQLTEAFF. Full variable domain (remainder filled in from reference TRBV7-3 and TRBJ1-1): GAGVSQTPSNKVTEKGKYVELRCDPISGHTALYWYRQSLGQGPEFLIYFQGTGAADDSGLPNDRFFAVRPEGSVSTLKIQRTERGDSAVYLCASSKGQLTEAFFGQGTRLTVV.

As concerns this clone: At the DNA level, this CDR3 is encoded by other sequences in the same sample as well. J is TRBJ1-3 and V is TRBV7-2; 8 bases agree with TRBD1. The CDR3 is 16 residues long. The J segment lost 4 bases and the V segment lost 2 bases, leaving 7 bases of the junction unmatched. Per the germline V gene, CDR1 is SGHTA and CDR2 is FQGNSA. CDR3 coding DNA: TGTGCCAGCAGCTTATCTGGACAGGGAACCGGAAACACCATATATTTT. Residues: CASSLSGQGTGNTIYF.

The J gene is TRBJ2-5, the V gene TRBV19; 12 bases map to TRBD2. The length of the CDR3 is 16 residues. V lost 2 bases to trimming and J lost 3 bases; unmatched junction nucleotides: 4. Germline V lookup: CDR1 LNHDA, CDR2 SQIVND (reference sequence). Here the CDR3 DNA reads TGTGCCAGTAGTATATTTCGGACTAGCGGGGAAGAGACCCAGTACTTC. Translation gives CASSIFRTSGEETQYF.

The CDR3 region has the DNA TGTGCCAGCAGCGTCATGGGACAGGCCGCCTCTGGAAACACCATATATTTT. Its translation: CASSVMGQAASGNTIYF. The chain combines TRBV9 with TRBJ1-3, with TRBD1 identical over 8 bases. This CDR3 spans 17 amino acids. Germline CDR1 SGDLS, CDR2 YYNGEE. Trimming took 2 bases from V and 0 from J; bases not matched to a gene: 7.

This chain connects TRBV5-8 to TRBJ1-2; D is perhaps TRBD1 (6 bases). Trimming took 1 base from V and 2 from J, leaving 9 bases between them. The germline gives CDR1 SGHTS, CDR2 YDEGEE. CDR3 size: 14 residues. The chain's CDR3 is CASSLQGQNYGYTF. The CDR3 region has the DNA TGTGCCAGCAGCTTGCAGGGGCAAAACTATGGCTACACCTTC. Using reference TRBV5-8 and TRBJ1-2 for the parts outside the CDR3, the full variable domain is EAGVTQSPTHLIKTRGQQATLRCSPISGHTSVYWYQQALGLGLQFLLWYDEGEERNRGNFPPRFSGRQFPNYSSELNVNALELEDSALYLCASSLQGQNYGYTFGSGTRLTVV.

The CDR3 loop reads CASTPRNRGSYEQYF. DNA for the CDR3: TGTGCCAGCACCCCCCGGAACAGGGGTTCCTACGAGCAGTACTTC. The chain is built from TRBV28 and TRBJ2-7; 7 bases match TRBD1. The J segment lost 1 base and the V segment lost 7 bases, leaving 10 bases of the junction unmatched. CDR1 MDHEN and CDR2 SYDVKM come from the germline V gene. CDR3 size: 15 residues.

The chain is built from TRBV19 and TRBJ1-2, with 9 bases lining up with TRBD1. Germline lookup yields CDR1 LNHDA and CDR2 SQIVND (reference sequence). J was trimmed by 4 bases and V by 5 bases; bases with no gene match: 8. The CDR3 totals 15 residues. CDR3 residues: CASSPTQDRGYGYTF. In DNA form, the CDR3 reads TGTGCCAGTAGTCCAACCCAGGACAGGGGCTATGGCTACACCTTC.

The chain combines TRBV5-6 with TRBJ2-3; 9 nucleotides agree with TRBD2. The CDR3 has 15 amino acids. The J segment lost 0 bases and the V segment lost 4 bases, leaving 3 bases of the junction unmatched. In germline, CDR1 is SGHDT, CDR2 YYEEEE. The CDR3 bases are TGTGCCAGCAGCCCCGGGACTAGCAGCACAGATACGCAGTATTTT. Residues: CASSPGTSSTDTQYF.

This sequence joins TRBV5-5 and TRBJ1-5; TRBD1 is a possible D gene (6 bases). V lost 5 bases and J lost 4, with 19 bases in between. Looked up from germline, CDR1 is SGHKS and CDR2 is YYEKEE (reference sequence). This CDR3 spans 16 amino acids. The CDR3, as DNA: TGTGCCAGCAGTCGGGACACCGGGTTTGGGAATCAGCCCCAGCATTTT. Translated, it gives CASSRDTGFGNQPQHF.

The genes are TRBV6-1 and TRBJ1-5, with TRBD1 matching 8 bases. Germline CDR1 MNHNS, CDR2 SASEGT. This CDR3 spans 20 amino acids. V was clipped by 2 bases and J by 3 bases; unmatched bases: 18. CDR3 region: CASSERRRFQTGAVNQPQHF. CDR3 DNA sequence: TGTGCCAGCAGTGAACGGAGGAGGTTTCAGACAGGGGCCGTCAATCAGCCCCAGCATTTT.

CDR3 in amino acids: CASSFDRGRTEAFF. The CDR3 DNA sequence: TGTGCCAGCAGTTTCGACAGGGGGCGTACTGAAGCTTTCTTT. V is TRBV6-6 and J is TRBJ1-1; 10 bases fit TRBD1. V lost 4 bases to trimming and J lost 5 bases; unmatched junction nucleotides: 4. In germline, CDR1 is MNHNY, CDR2 SVGAGI (reference sequence). CDR3 length: 14 amino acids.

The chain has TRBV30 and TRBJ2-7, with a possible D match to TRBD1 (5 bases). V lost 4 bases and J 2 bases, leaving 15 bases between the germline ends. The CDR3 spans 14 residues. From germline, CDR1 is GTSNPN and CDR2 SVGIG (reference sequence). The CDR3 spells CAWKPGAGPYEQYF. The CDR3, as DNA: TGTGCCTGGAAGCCTGGGGCAGGGCCCTACGAGCAGTACTTC. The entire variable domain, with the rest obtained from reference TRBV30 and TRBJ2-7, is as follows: SQTIHQWPATLVQPVGSPLSLECTVEGTSNPNLYWYRQAAGRGLQLLFYSVGIGQISSEVPQNLSASRPQDRQFILSSKKLLLSDSGFYLCAWKPGAGPYEQYFGPGTRLTVT.

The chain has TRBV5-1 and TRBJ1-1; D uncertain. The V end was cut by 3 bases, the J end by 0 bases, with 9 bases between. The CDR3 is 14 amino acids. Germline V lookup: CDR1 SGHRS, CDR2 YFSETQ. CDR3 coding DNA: TGCGCCAGCAGCTCCAGTGATATGAACACTGAAGCTTTCTTT. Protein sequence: CASSSSDMNTEAFF.

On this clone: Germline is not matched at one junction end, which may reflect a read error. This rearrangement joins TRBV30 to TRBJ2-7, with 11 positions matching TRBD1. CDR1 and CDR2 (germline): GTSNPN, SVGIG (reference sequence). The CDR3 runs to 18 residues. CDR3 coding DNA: TGTGCCCGGAGTGGACAGGGGGCAGGGGGATCACTACACTACGAGCAGTACTTC. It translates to CARSGQGAGGSLHYEQYF.

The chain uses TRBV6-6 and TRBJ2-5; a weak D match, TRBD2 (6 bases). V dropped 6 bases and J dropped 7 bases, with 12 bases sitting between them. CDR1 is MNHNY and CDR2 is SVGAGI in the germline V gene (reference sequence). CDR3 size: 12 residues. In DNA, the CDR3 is TGTGCCAGCAGCTCGGAGGGGAGGACCCAGTACTTC. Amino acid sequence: CASSSEGRTQYF.

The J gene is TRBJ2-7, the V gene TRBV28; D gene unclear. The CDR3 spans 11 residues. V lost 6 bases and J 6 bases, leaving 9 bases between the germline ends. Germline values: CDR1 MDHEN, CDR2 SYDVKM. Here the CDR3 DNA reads TGTGCCAGCAGCGGCGGAAGCGAGCAGTACTTC. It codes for CASSGGSEQYF.

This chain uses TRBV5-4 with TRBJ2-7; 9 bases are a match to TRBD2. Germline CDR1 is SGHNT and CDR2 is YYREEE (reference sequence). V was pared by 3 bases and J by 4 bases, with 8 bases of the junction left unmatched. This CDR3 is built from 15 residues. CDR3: CASSSGVAGAYEQYF. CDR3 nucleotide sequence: TGTGCCAGCAGCTCGGGGGTAGCGGGGGCTTACGAGCAGTACTTC.

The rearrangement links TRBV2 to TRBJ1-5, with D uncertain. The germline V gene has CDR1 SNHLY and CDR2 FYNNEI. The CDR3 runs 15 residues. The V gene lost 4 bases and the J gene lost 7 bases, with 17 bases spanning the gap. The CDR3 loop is CASSGEDGLGQPQHF. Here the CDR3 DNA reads TGTGCCAGCAGTGGGGAGGACGGACTAGGACAGCCCCAGCATTTT.

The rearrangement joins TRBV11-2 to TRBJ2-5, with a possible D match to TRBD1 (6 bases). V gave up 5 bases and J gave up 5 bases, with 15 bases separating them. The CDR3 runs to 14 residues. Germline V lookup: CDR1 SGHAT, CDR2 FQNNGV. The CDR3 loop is CASSPGHTAETQYF. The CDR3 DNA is TGTGCCAGCAGCCCGGGACATACGGCGGAGACCCAGTACTTC. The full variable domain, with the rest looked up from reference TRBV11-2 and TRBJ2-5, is EAGVAQSPRYKIIEKRQSVAFWCNPISGHATLYWYQQILGQGPKLLIQFQNNGVVDDSQLPKDRFSAERLKGVDSTLKIQPAKLEDSAVYLCASSPGHTAETQYFGPGTRLLVL.

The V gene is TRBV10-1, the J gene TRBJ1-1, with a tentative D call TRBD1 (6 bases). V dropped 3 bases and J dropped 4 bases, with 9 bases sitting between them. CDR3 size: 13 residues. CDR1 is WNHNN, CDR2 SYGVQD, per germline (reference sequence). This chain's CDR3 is CASSEGGGTEAFF. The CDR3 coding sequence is TGCGCCAGCAGTGAAGGGGGGGGCACTGAAGCTTTCTTT.

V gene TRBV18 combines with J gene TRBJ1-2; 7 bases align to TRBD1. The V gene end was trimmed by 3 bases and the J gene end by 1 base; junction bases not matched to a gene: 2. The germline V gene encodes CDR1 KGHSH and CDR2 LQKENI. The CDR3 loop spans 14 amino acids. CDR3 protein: CASSPGQLNYGYTF. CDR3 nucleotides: TGTGCCAGCTCACCGGGACAGCTTAACTATGGCTACACCTTC. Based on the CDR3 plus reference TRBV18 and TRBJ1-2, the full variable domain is NAGVMQNPRHLVRRRGQEARLRCSPMKGHSHVYWYRQLPEEGLKFMVYLQKENIIDESGMPKERFSAEFPKEGPSILRIQQVVRGDSAAYFCASSPGQLNYGYTFGSGTRLTVV.

CDR3 sequence (DNA): TGTGCCAGCGACTTGACAGGGATGTATGAGCAGTTCTTC. It encodes CASDLTGMYEQFF. The rearrangement links TRBV2 to TRBJ2-1; TRBD1 agrees at 7 bases. The J segment lost 8 bases and the V segment lost 8 bases, leaving 9 bases of the junction unmatched. This CDR3 region has 13 residues. The V gene's germline CDR1 is SNHLY and CDR2 FYNNEI. Full variable domain (outside the CDR3, taken from reference TRBV2 and TRBJ2-1): EPEVTQTPSHQVTQMGQEVILRCVPISNHLYFYWYRQILGQKVEFLVSFYNNEISEKSEIFDDQFSVERPDGSNFTLKIRSTKLEDSAMYFCASDLTGMYEQFFGPGTRLTVL.

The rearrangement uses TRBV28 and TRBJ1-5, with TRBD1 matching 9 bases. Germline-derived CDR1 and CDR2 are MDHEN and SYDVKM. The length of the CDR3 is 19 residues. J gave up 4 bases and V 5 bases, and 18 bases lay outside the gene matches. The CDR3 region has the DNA TGTGCCAGCAGTACCTCGGGACAGGGAATCCCTCTTCGAAATCAGCCCCAGCATTTT. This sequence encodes CASSTSGQGIPLRNQPQHF.

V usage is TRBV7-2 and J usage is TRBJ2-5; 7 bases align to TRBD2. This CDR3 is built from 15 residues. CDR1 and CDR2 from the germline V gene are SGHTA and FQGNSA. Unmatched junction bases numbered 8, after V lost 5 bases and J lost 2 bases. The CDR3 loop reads CASSIGTTRQETQYF. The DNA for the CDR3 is TGTGCCAGCAGCATCGGGACTACCCGGCAAGAGACCCAGTACTTC.

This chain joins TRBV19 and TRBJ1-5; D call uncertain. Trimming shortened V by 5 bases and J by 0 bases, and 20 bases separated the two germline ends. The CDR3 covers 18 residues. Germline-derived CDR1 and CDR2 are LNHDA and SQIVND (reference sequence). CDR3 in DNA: TGTGCCAGTAGTCGGGATGCACGCATTCTTTATAGCAATCAGCCCCAGCATTTT. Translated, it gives CASSRDARILYSNQPQHF.

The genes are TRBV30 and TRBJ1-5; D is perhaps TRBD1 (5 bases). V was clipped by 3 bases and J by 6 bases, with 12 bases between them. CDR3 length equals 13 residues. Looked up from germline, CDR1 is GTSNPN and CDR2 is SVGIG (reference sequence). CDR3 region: CAWRGGEAQPQHF. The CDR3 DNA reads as TGTGCCTGGAGGGGGGGGGAGGCTCAGCCCCAGCATTTT.